This entry is about one TCR beta chain. Libraries were prepared by immunoSEQ multiplex PCR; TCRdb keeps only in-frame clonotypes and omits some of them. The sample holds fewer than 250,000 clones, around 91% seen once. The data are from a study of blood T cell repertoires in COVID-19. Study-level information: T cells, B-cell-depleted T cells, or PBMCs supplied cDNA or gDNA.

Per the germline V gene, CDR1 is SGHRS and CDR2 is YFSETQ. This CDR3 region has 15 residues. J lost 8 bases, V lost 0 bases, and 9 bases had no gene match. The receptor was derived from a woman in her thirties or forties with acute or convalescent COVID-19. V usage is TRBV5-1 and J usage is TRBJ1-2; TRBD1 agrees at 8 bases. Input material: peripheral blood. The CDR3 DNA is TGCGCCAGCAGCTTGGAAGCGGACAGGGTCTACGGCTACACCTTC. This translates into CASSLEADRVYGYTF. Together with reference TRBV5-1 and TRBJ1-2, the CDR3 gives the full variable domain: KAGVTQTPRYLIKTRGQQVTLSCSPISGHRSVSWYQQTPGQGLQFLFEYFSETQRNKGNFPGRFSGRQFSNSRSEMNVSTLELGDSALYLCASSLEADRVYGYTFGSGTRLTVV.